This record looks at one T cell receptor (beta chain) sequence and its context. Its antigen is still unknown. The data originate from a study of cytomegalovirus exposure and HLA in healthy donors. PCR involved 60 Vbeta and 13 Jbeta primers. Repertoires were generated with immunoSEQ multiplex PCR, while TCRdb's copy carries only in-frame clones and drops some. The sample records 60,000 to 95,000 clones, just under 80% being singletons. Findings and limits, study-wide: Accurate prediction of most subjects' HLA-A and HLA-B alleles from TCR beta sequences was reported. Per a prior analysis, the majority of TCR beta V segments were productive roughly 90% or roughly 30% of the time.

Losses at the gene ends were 6 bases for V and 12 bases for J; bases not matched to a gene: 9. CDR1 is SGHAT and CDR2 is FQDESV in the germline V gene (reference sequence). This CDR3 spans 15 amino acids. The rearrangement joins TRBV11-1 to TRBJ2-1; 15 bases fit TRBD2. Source material: PBMCs. The clonotype originates from a woman aged 40 to 50 in good health and CMV-seropositive. The CDR3 DNA is TGTGCCAGCAGGGAAGGACTAGCGGGGGGGATCGCGCAGTTCTTC. Its protein is CASREGLAGGIAQFF.